The 22 T cell receptor beta chains below all came from one sample that was sequenced in a study of cytomegalovirus exposure and HLA in healthy donors. It was with 60 Vbeta and 13 Jbeta primers that the PCR ran. Libraries were prepared by immunoSEQ multiplex PCR; TCRdb keeps only in-frame clonotypes and omits some of them. This sample yields around 200,000 clones, of which roughly 85% are seen a single time; about 2.5% belongs to the top ten. Specimen: PBMCs. These receptors all stem from a woman in her 50s in good health and CMV-seronegative.

This rearrangement joins TRBV9 to TRBJ1-2, with D perhaps matching TRBD1 (5 bases). The germline V gene encodes CDR1 SGDLS and CDR2 YYNGEE. Trimming cost V 5 bases and J 8 bases, with 19 bases left between them. There are 14 residues in the CDR3. In nucleotides, the CDR3 is TGTGCCAGCAGTGAGAGGGGAGGGTTATACGGCTACACCTTC. Amino acid sequence: CASSERGGLYGYTF. Based on the CDR3 plus reference TRBV9 and TRBJ1-2, the full variable domain is DSGVTQTPKHLITATGQRVTLRCSPRSGDLSVYWYQQSLDQGLQFLIQYYNGEERAKGNILERFSAQQFPDLHSELNLSSLELGDSALYFCASSERGGLYGYTFGSGTRLTVV.

A single count supports this clone. This sequence joins TRBV19 and TRBJ1-2; 9 positions agree with TRBD1. This CDR3 region has 17 residues. In germline, CDR1 is LNHDA, CDR2 SQIVND (reference sequence). J lost 6 bases, V lost 7 bases, and 18 bases had no gene match. CDR3 sequence: CASKLYGTGTMLDGYTF. For the CDR3, the DNA is TGTGCCAGTAAACTTTACGGGACAGGGACCATGCTTGATGGCTACACCTTC.

On this clone itself: Other nucleotide sequences from this sample produce the same CDR3. The V gene is TRBV7-2, the J gene TRBJ1-4, with D unresolved. The V gene lost 1 base and the J gene lost 7 bases, with 4 bases spanning the gap. This CDR3 has 12 residues. Germline V gene lookup returns CDR1 SGHTA and CDR2 FQGNSA. The CDR3 here is CASSLGGEKLFF. The CDR3 bases are TGTGCCAGCAGCTTAGGCGGTGAAAAACTGTTTTTT.

This rearrangement joins TRBV28 to TRBJ2-1; 8 bases agree with TRBD2. Losses at the gene ends were 8 bases for V and 8 bases for J; bases not matched to a gene: 2. The germline CDR1 and CDR2 sequences are MDHEN and SYDVKM. CDR3 length equals 11 residues. CDR3 sequence: CASFGGDEQFF. The CDR3 coding sequence is TGTGCCAGCTTCGGGGGGGATGAGCAGTTCTTC.

The chain recombines TRBV7-9 with TRBJ2-7, with 8 nucleotides matching TRBD1. The length of the CDR3 is 15 residues. Germline lookup yields CDR1 SEHNR and CDR2 FQNEAQ (reference sequence). V was clipped by 7 bases and J by 2 bases; unmatched bases: 10. The CDR3 here is CASTLRTGSAYEQYF. DNA for the CDR3: TGTGCCAGCACCCTTAGGACAGGGAGTGCCTACGAGCAGTACTTC.

A note on this clone: The identical CDR3 is also encoded by other nucleotide sequences in the sample. V and J are TRBV27 and TRBJ2-2; D unclear. This CDR3 spans 14 amino acids. V was pared by 0 bases and J by 1 base, with 3 bases between. Germline-derived CDR1 and CDR2 are MNHEY and SMNVEV (reference sequence). The CDR3 protein is CASSLSRNTGELFF. The CDR3 nucleotides read TGTGCCAGCAGTTTATCGAGGAACACCGGGGAGCTGTTTTTT.

In the case of this clone: Different DNA sequences within this sample yield the same CDR3. The chain carries TRBV10-3 and TRBJ1-2; D may be TRBD1 (6 bases). Germline V gene lookup returns CDR1 ENHRY and CDR2 SYGVKD. Trimming removed 6 bases at V and 2 bases at J, with 16 bases between. CDR3 size: 15 residues. In nucleotides, the CDR3 is TGTGCCATCAGCCCGGGGGGGCATCCCAACTATGGCTACACCTTC. The encoded protein is CAISPGGHPNYGYTF.

CDR3 nucleotides: TGTGCCACCAGCAGAGGGGCTCTAAATCAGCCCCAGCATTTT. Translation: CATSRGALNQPQHF. This rearrangement joins TRBV15 to TRBJ1-5, with no clear D. Germline loops: CDR1 LNHNV, CDR2 YYDKDF (reference sequence). The CDR3 covers 14 residues. The V end was cut by 1 base, the J end by 4 bases, with 8 bases between.

The chain couples TRBV19 to TRBJ2-1; 12 bases align to TRBD2. CDR3 length: 15 amino acids. With V trimmed by 7 bases and J by 6 bases, 7 bases remained unmatched. CDR1 is LNHDA, CDR2 SQIVND, per germline (reference sequence). In nucleotides, the CDR3 is TGTGCCAGTAACCCTCTGACTAGCGGGAGCAATGAGCAGTTCTTC. It encodes CASNPLTSGSNEQFF.

This chain uses TRBV11-2 with TRBJ2-7, with D possibly matching TRBD2 (6 bases). Germline CDR1 reads SGHAT; CDR2 reads FQNNGV. Between the trimmed V and J ends, which lost 5 bases and 2 bases, there was a span of 13 bases. This CDR3 comprises 14 residues. The CDR3 nucleotides are TGTGCCAGCAGCCTAGGACGGGGGACCTACGAGCAGTACTTC. Translated, it gives CASSLGRGTYEQYF.

CDR3 residues: CATSRDSAGGVQPQHF. The CDR3 DNA is TGTGCCACCAGCAGAGATTCAGCCGGAGGGGTCCAGCCCCAGCATTTT. The chain carries TRBV15 and TRBJ1-5; TRBD1 might be the D (5 bases). CDR3 length: 16 residues. The V gene lost 0 bases and the J gene lost 7 bases, with 16 bases spanning the gap. The germline CDR1 and CDR2 sequences are LNHNV and YYDKDF (reference sequence).

The genes are TRBV4-1 and TRBJ2-7; 7 bases fit TRBD1. The CDR3 totals 14 residues. Germline assignment: CDR1 MGHRA and CDR2 YSYEKL. Trimming took 5 bases from V and 8 from J; bases not matched to a gene: 12. CDR3 region: CASSSSGTALKQYF. DNA for the CDR3: TGCGCCAGCAGCTCTTCCGGGACAGCCCTCAAGCAGTACTTC.

The V call is TRBV27, the J call TRBJ2-1, with 7 bases fitting TRBD2. Per germline, CDR1 MNHEY and CDR2 SMNVEV (reference sequence). The CDR3 has 16 residues. V was pared by 2 bases and J by 0 bases, with 4 bases of the junction left unmatched. The CDR3 sequence: CASSLRSGISYNEQFF. The CDR3 coding sequence is TGTGCCAGCAGTTTAAGAAGCGGGATCTCCTACAATGAGCAGTTCTTC.

The rearrangement links TRBV19 to TRBJ2-4; D not certain. The CDR3 extends over 14 amino acids. Germline CDR1 is LNHDA and CDR2 is SQIVND (reference sequence). The germline V and J ends were trimmed by 2 bases and 5 bases, with 10 bases remaining between them. In DNA form, the CDR3 reads TGTGCCAGTAGTATACAGGCCCTGGAAAACATTCAGTACTTC. As protein: CASSIQALENIQYF.

The gene calls are TRBV10-1 and TRBJ2-4; a possible D gene is TRBD1 (6 bases). The V gene lost 2 bases and the J gene lost 2 bases, with 7 bases spanning the gap. This CDR3 region has 14 residues. Germline lookup yields CDR1 WNHNN and CDR2 SYGVQD (reference sequence). DNA for the CDR3: TGCGCCAGCAGTGAGACAGGGACCAAAAACATTCAGTACTTC. Residues: CASSETGTKNIQYF.

In DNA form, the CDR3 reads TGTGCCAGCTCACCGGTGGCAGAAGAGACCCAGTACTTC. This translates into CASSPVAEETQYF. This chain uses TRBV18 with TRBJ2-5; D gene uncertain. Looked up from germline, CDR1 is KGHSH and CDR2 is LQKENI. The V end lost 3 bases, the J end lost 3 bases, and 8 bases lay between the germline ends. The CDR3 covers 13 residues. The variable domain in full, with the rest retrieved from reference TRBV18 and TRBJ2-5, is NAGVMQNPRHLVRRRGQEARLRCSPMKGHSHVYWYRQLPEEGLKFMVYLQKENIIDESGMPKERFSAEFPKEGPSILRIQQVVRGDSAAYFCASSPVAEETQYFGPGTRLLVL.

This clone was found a few times. V usage is TRBV29-1 and J usage is TRBJ1-4, with D perhaps matching TRBD1 (5 bases). V was clipped by 4 bases and J by 4 bases, with 16 bases between them. CDR3 length: 15 residues. Germline CDR1 SQVTM, CDR2 ANQGSEA. For the CDR3, the DNA is TGCAGCGTTGCAAGGGACTTAACTGATAATGAAAAACTGTTTTTT. The encoded protein is CSVARDLTDNEKLFF.

The genes are TRBV6-6 and TRBJ1-5, with D hard to call. V was cut by 6 bases and J by 4 bases, with 10 bases left in between. The CDR3 has 13 residues. The V gene's germline CDR1 is MNHNY and CDR2 SVGAGI (reference sequence). The CDR3 is CASSKTGNQPQHF. The DNA for the CDR3 is TGTGCCAGCAGCAAGACTGGAAATCAGCCCCAGCATTTT.

The gene calls are TRBV28 and TRBJ2-1; 8 bases are a match to TRBD2. The germline gives CDR1 MDHEN, CDR2 SYDVKM. Losses at the gene ends were 1 base for V and 6 bases for J; bases not matched to a gene: 14. The CDR3 is 18 amino acids. CDR3 sequence reads: CASSLLTPSGPTSNEQFF. Written as DNA, the CDR3 is TGTGCCAGCAGTTTATTAACTCCTAGCGGGCCAACGAGCAATGAGCAGTTCTTC.

This chain connects TRBV7-9 to TRBJ2-2; 7 nucleotides line up with TRBD1. The CDR3 totals 17 residues. CDR1 SEHNR and CDR2 FQNEAQ come from the germline V gene (reference sequence). After removal of 0 bases from V and 6 bases from J, the junction contained 10 bases not matched to a gene. CDR3 bases: TGTGCCAGCAGCTTAGCCTCGACAGGGCGGAAATCCGGGGAGCTGTTTTTT. Its translation is CASSLASTGRKSGELFF.

This chain connects TRBV2 to TRBJ2-7; D is possibly TRBD1 (5 bases). The CDR3 spans 14 residues. V lost 9 bases and J 6 bases, leaving 21 bases between the germline ends. CDR1 and CDR2 (germline): SNHLY, FYNNEI. CDR3 DNA: TGTGCCAGATCCAGGGCGACTGGGTCCGGCGAGCAGTACTTC. Translated, it gives CARSRATGSGEQYF.

The chain recombines TRBV10-3 with TRBJ2-7, with 7 bases identical to TRBD1. Trimming cost V 2 bases and J 0 bases; bases outside gene matches: 4. The CDR3 spans 15 residues. The germline V gene encodes CDR1 ENHRY and CDR2 SYGVKD. The CDR3 loop is CAISEEGASSYEQYF. The CDR3 DNA sequence: TGTGCCATCAGTGAGGAGGGGGCGAGCTCCTACGAGCAGTACTTC.